Listed below are T cell receptor beta chains from one sample, sequenced in a study of T cell responses to AZD1222 COVID-19 vaccine. The data were produced by immunoSEQ multiplex PCR, yet TCRdb's version contains in-frame clones alone and is incomplete. Of 140,000 to 150,000 clones in the sample, roughly 90% were seen once. Source: peripheral blood, taken 28 days after the second dose of the MenACWY control vaccine. These receptors all come from an adult who received the MenACWY meningococcal vaccine as a control. CDR3s include the opening cysteine and the closing phenylalanine or tryptophan. The order of the fields is V gene, D gene, J gene, clone size, CDR3 protein, CDR3 DNA. The D gene is left open where the match is weak. The size entry is marked missing in some rows and otherwise reads once, few, many or a size class.

TRBV7-2	-	TRBJ1-2	-	CASSLGRGPNYGYTF	TGTGCCAGCAGCCTAGGACGGGGGCCTAACTATGGCTACACCTTC
TRBV4-2	-	TRBJ2-5	-	CASSLLGGQETQYF	TGTGCCAGCAGCCTACTAGGGGGGCAAGAGACCCAGTACTTC
TRBV27	-	TRBJ2-4	-	CASWGQENIQYF	TGTGCCAGCTGGGGTCAGGAAAACATTCAGTACTTC
TRBV18	TRBD1	TRBJ1-1	-	CASSPLPLQGDTEAFF	TGTGCCAGCTCACCCCTACCCCTCCAGGGGGACACTGAAGCTTTCTTT
TRBV6-1	-	TRBJ1-1	-	CASSEGAYTEAFF	TGTGCCAGCAGTGAGGGGGCGTACACTGAAGCTTTCTTT
TRBV5-6	-	TRBJ2-3	-	CASSNQGDTQYF	TGTGCCAGCAGCAATCAGGGAGATACGCAGTATTTT
TRBV7-8	TRBD1	TRBJ1-1	-	CASSSETGRNTEAFF	TGTGCCAGCAGCTCGGAGACAGGGAGGAACACTGAAGCTTTCTTT
TRBV5-5	-	TRBJ2-7	-	CASSLETLSYEQYF	TGTGCCAGCAGCTTGGAGACACTCTCCTACGAGCAGTACTTC
TRBV12-3/TRBV12-4	-	TRBJ2-7	-	CASSLLEGLEQYF	TGTGCCAGCAGTTTATTGGAGGGTCTGGAGCAGTACTTC
TRBV5-1	-	TRBJ2-5	-	CASRLGGGEETQYF	TGCGCCAGCCGCTTGGGGGGGGGCGAAGAGACCCAGTACTTC
TRBV5-5	-	TRBJ2-5	-	CASSLYEETQYF	TGTGCCAGCAGCCTGTACGAAGAGACCCAGTACTTC
TRBV5-1	-	TRBJ2-7	once	CASSPKGPSYEQYF	TGCGCCAGCAGCCCGAAAGGACCCTCCTACGAGCAGTACTTC
TRBV5-5	-	TRBJ1-3	-	CASSSGPRGGNTIYF	TGTGCCAGCAGTTCAGGACCAAGGGGGGGAAACACCATATATTTT
TRBV5-1	TRBD2	TRBJ2-1	-	CASSQNPGLAGQGQFF	TGCGCCAGCAGCCAAAACCCGGGACTAGCGGGACAGGGGCAGTTCTTC
TRBV12-5	-	TRBJ2-1	once	CASGLSLGEQFF	TGTGCTAGTGGTCTAAGCCTCGGTGAGCAGTTCTTC
TRBV25-1	-	TRBJ1-2	-	CASSEQKENYGYTF	TGTGCCAGCAGTGAACAAAAGGAGAACTATGGCTACACCTTC
TRBV19	-	TRBJ1-4	-	CASSIDPPGATSEKLFF	TGTGCCAGTAGTATAGATCCGCCAGGTGCAACTAGTGAAAAACTGTTTTTT
TRBV7-9	-	TRBJ1-1	-	CASSLMDSNTEAFF	TGTGCCAGCAGCCTCATGGACTCAAACACTGAAGCTTTCTTT
TRBV7-2	TRBD1	TRBJ2-7	-	CASSLARQGRNYEQYF	TGTGCCAGCAGCTTAGCCCGACAGGGGAGGAACTACGAGCAGTACTTC
TRBV29-1	-	TRBJ2-7	few	CSAMNRNAYEQYF	TGCAGCGCCATGAACAGAAATGCCTACGAGCAGTACTTC
TRBV6-1	-	TRBJ1-3	-	CASSEKGWGKRGNTIYF	TGTGCCAGCAGTGAAAAAGGGTGGGGTAAAAGAGGAAACACCATATATTTT
TRBV11-3	-	TRBJ2-5	-	CASSLGASYLLETQYF	TGTGCCAGCAGCTTAGGAGCCAGCTACCTTCTAGAGACCCAGTACTTC
TRBV28	-	TRBJ1-5	-	CASREGGQSQPQHF	TGTGCCAGCAGAGAAGGGGGACAAAGTCAGCCCCAGCATTTT
TRBV3-1/TRBV3-2	TRBD1	TRBJ1-4	once	CASSHTSGTGDEKLFF	TGTGCCAGCAGCCACACGAGCGGGACAGGGGATGAAAAACTGTTTTTT
TRBV7-3	-	TRBJ1-1	-	CASSEIKGGAAFF	TGTGCCAGCAGCGAAATAAAGGGGGGAGCAGCTTTCTTT
TRBV12-5	-	TRBJ2-7	-	CASGLVSGGRQYF	TGTGCTAGTGGTTTGGTATCAGGGGGGAGGCAGTACTTC
TRBV24-1	-	TRBJ2-1	-	CATTDNSPYNEQFF	TGTGCCACCACGGACAACTCGCCGTACAATGAGCAGTTCTTC
TRBV7-8	-	TRBJ1-2	few	CASSLGTAINYGYTF	TGTGCCAGCAGCTTAGGGACCGCGATTAACTATGGCTACACCTTC
TRBV3-1/TRBV3-2	-	TRBJ1-1	-	CASSPSESGTEAFF	TGTGCCAGCAGCCCGAGCGAGTCGGGGACTGAAGCTTTCTTT
TRBV7-7	TRBD1	TRBJ2-1	-	CASSRDSINSYNEQFF	TGTGCTAGCAGCCGGGACAGCATTAATTCCTACAATGAGCAGTTCTTC
TRBV4-3	-	TRBJ1-6	-	CASSQADGRRGSSYNSPLHF	TGCGCCAGCAGCCAAGCCGACGGGAGAAGGGGGAGCTCCTATAATTCACCCCTCCACTTT
TRBV5-6	TRBD1	TRBJ2-5	-	CASSAGQGWTQYF	TGTGCCAGCAGCGCCGGACAGGGTTGGACCCAGTACTTC
TRBV6-5	-	TRBJ2-7	-	CASDEYEQYF	TGTGCCAGTGACGAGTACGAGCAGTACTTC
TRBV5-1	-	TRBJ1-2	-	CASSLDQGAGYTF	TGCGCCAGCAGCTTGGATCAGGGAGCCGGCTACACCTTC
TRBV6-5	-	TRBJ1-1	-	CASSYQRNTEAFF	TGTGCCAGCAGTTACCAGAGGAACACTGAAGCTTTCTTT
TRBV3-1/TRBV3-2	-	TRBJ1-2	once	CASSLRAGADGYTF	TGTGCCAGCAGCCTAAGGGCAGGGGCAGATGGCTACACCTTC
TRBV12-3/TRBV12-4	TRBD1	TRBJ2-1	-	CASSWDREQFF	TGTGCCAGCAGTTGGGACAGGGAGCAGTTCTTC